Shown below are 22 T cell receptor beta chains from a single sample sequenced in a study of T cell repertoires in cytomegalovirus infection. TCRdb re-called the reads with MiXCR, one entry per CDR3 protein. The table shows some 700,000 distinct CDR3 sequences, with about 30% occurring only once. No antigens are known for them. This specimen consisted of cultured PBMCs, obtained from culture after CMV antigen stimulation. Every receptor here comes from a human donor in good health (CMV status not recorded). Some clones in this sample may be carry-over from other donors' samples.

This clonotype came up many times. V and J are TRBV7-2 and TRBJ1-1; D remains unclear. This CDR3 spans 13 amino acids. The V and J ends lost 2 bases and 3 bases respectively, with 7 bases between them. The germline CDR1 and CDR2 sequences are SGHTA and FQGNSA. The CDR3 loop reads CASSLNPYTEAFF. CDR3 sequence (DNA): TGTGCCAGCAGCTTAAACCCTTACACTGAAGCTTTCTTT. Full variable domain (outside the CDR3, taken from reference TRBV7-2 and TRBJ1-1): GAGVSQSPSNKVTEKGKDVELRCDPISGHTALYWYRQSLGQGLEFLIYFQGNSAPDKSGLPSDRFSAERTGGSVSTLTIQRTQQEDSAVYLCASSLNPYTEAFFGQGTRLTVV.

This clonotype was counted many times. DNA for the CDR3: TGTGCCAGCAGCGCCCCCCGGGACAAGGCAGATACGCAGTATTTT. Its translation: CASSAPRDKADTQYF. This chain joins TRBV7-2 and TRBJ2-3, with a possible D match to TRBD1 (6 bases). Germline CDR1 and CDR2: SGHTA and FQGNSA. V dropped 5 bases and J dropped 4 bases, with 16 bases sitting between them. The CDR3 extends over 15 amino acids.

This chain uses TRBV6-2 or TRBV6-3 with TRBJ1-2; D perhaps matches TRBD1 (5 bases). This CDR3 contains 16 residues. Trimming took 2 bases from V and 5 from J, leaving 18 bases between them. From germline, CDR1 is MNHEY and CDR2 SVGEGT. CDR3 sequence reads: CASSYPSLWTSYGYTF. CDR3 nucleotide sequence: TGTGCCAGCAGTTACCCCTCCCTGTGGACATCTTATGGCTACACCTTC.

V gene TRBV5-6 combines with J gene TRBJ2-1; D may be TRBD1 or TRBD2 (5 bases each). The CDR3 consists of 17 residues. Trimming pared 4 bases from V and 1 base from J, leaving 18 bases between. The germline V gene encodes CDR1 SGHDT and CDR2 YYEEEE. Written as DNA, the CDR3 is TGTGCCAGCAGCCTGGGGACGCCACTTCAATCCTACAATGAGCAGTTCTTC. It encodes CASSLGTPLQSYNEQFF.

The rearrangement joins TRBV7-9 to TRBJ2-5, with D maybe TRBD1 (5 bases). The CDR3 runs to 14 residues. Germline lookup yields CDR1 SEHNR and CDR2 FQNEAQ (reference sequence). V shed 4 bases and J shed 5 bases, with 14 bases lying between them. This CDR3 is CASSSDTSRETQYF. CDR3 nucleotide sequence: TGTGCCAGCAGCTCGGACACAAGCAGGGAGACCCAGTACTTC.

There are a few counts of this clonotype. The rearrangement uses TRBV7-6 and TRBJ2-5, with 11 bases lining up with TRBD2. The trim removed 5 bases at V and 3 bases at J, leaving 5 bases unmatched. Germline lookup yields CDR1 SGHVS and CDR2 FNYEAQ. The CDR3 loop spans 15 amino acids. This chain's CDR3 is CASSPKLAGEETQYF. CDR3 sequence (DNA): TGTGCCAGCAGCCCAAAACTAGCGGGAGAAGAGACCCAGTACTTC.

This clonotype was observed a few times. This chain links TRBV6-1 with TRBJ1-1, with no clear D. Germline CDR1 MNHNS, CDR2 SASEGT. Between the trimmed V and J ends, which lost 5 bases and 0 bases, there was a span of 10 bases. The CDR3 has 14 amino acids. CDR3 DNA: TGTGCCAGCAGTCGTACTCTTGTGAACACTGAAGCTTTCTTT. Its protein is CASSRTLVNTEAFF.

The chain joins TRBV19 to TRBJ2-2; D possibly corresponds to TRBD2 (6 bases). This CDR3 spans 13 amino acids. Germline V gene sequence: CDR1 LNHDA, CDR2 SQIVND (reference sequence). V was clipped by 8 bases and J by 2 bases, with 9 bases between them. CDR3 nucleotide sequence: TGTGCCAGTCAGCGGGTTAACACCGGGGAGCTGTTTTTT. Amino acid sequence: CASQRVNTGELFF.

The chain combines TRBV27 with TRBJ2-1; perhaps D is TRBD1 or TRBD2 (6 bases each). Deletions cut 0 bases from V and 5 bases from J, with 11 bases between. CDR3 size: 15 residues. CDR1 is MNHEY, CDR2 SMNVEV, per germline (reference sequence). The chain's CDR3 is CASSLSWGAHNEQFF. CDR3 DNA: TGTGCCAGCAGTTTATCATGGGGGGCTCACAATGAGCAGTTCTTC.

The chain carries TRBV6-2 or TRBV6-3 and TRBJ2-1, with 8 bases lining up with TRBD2. Trimming at V came to 2 bases and at J to 5 bases, leaving 11 bases not matched to a gene. CDR1 MNHEY and CDR2 SVGEGT come from the germline V gene. The CDR3 loop spans 17 amino acids. CDR3 amino acids: CASSYGGPGGRNNEQFF. CDR3 coding DNA: TGTGCCAGCAGTTACGGGGGGCCGGGAGGGCGGAACAATGAGCAGTTCTTC.

The chain couples TRBV7-8 to TRBJ1-5; D not resolved. Germline-derived CDR1 and CDR2 are SGHVS and FQNEAQ. This CDR3 contains 15 residues. With 1 base removed from V and 5 bases from J, the gap between germline ends came to 12 bases. The CDR3 is CASSLEAWPHQPQHF. The DNA of the CDR3 is TGTGCCAGCAGCTTAGAGGCTTGGCCCCATCAGCCCCAGCATTTT.

J is TRBJ2-3 and V is TRBV14; TRBD2 might be the D (6 bases). The CDR3 is 15 amino acids. The ends were cut back, 5 bases at V and 0 bases at J, with 12 bases in the middle. From germline, CDR1 is SGHDN and CDR2 FVKESK. CDR3 in amino acids: CASSIGTSSTDTQYF. The CDR3 DNA follows: TGTGCCAGCAGCATCGGGACTTCTAGCACAGATACGCAGTATTTT.

This clonotype was counted a few times. This CDR3 reads CASSIRGTGITDTQYF. CDR3 in DNA: TGTGCCAGTAGTATTAGGGGGACAGGGATAACAGATACGCAGTATTTT. The genes are TRBV19 and TRBJ2-3, with 9 bases matching TRBD1. CDR1 is LNHDA, CDR2 SQIVND, per germline (reference sequence). CDR3 size: 16 residues. With 3 bases clipped from V and 3 bases from J, the junction kept 7 bases outside the gene matches.

The rearrangement joins TRBV7-2 to TRBJ2-1; TRBD2 matches at 15 bases. The V segment lost 5 bases and the J segment 8 bases; nucleotides outside the gene matches: 4. The germline CDR1 and CDR2 sequences are SGHTA and FQGNSA. The CDR3 runs 15 residues. CDR3 nucleotide sequence: TGTGCCAGCAGCCGGACTAGCGGGGGGGCTTATGAGCAGTTCTTC. It encodes CASSRTSGGAYEQFF.

This chain joins TRBV7-9 and TRBJ2-5, with 10 bases that match TRBD1. Germline CDR1 reads SEHNR; CDR2 reads FQNEAQ (reference sequence). The CDR3 extends over 14 amino acids. J was trimmed by 3 bases and V by 10 bases; bases with no gene match: 8. In DNA form, the CDR3 reads TGTGCCACCCGGTGGACAGGGGGGGAAGAGACCCAGTACTTC. Translating it yields CATRWTGGEETQYF. Combining the CDR3 with reference TRBV7-9 and TRBJ2-5 gives the whole variable domain DTGVSQNPRHKITKRGQNVTFRCDPISEHNRLYWYRQTLGQGPEFLTYFQNEAQLEKSRLLSDRFSAERPKGSFSTLEIQRTEQGDSAMYLCATRWTGGEETQYFGPGTRLLVL.

The V and J genes are TRBV12-3 or TRBV12-4 and TRBJ2-2; tentatively, D is TRBD2 (6 bases). The V gene lost 5 bases and the J gene lost 8 bases, with 18 bases spanning the gap. The length of the CDR3 is 15 residues. CDR3 sequence: CASSNRDFLLGELFF. The CDR3 DNA follows: TGTGCCAGCAGTAACCGGGACTTCCTTTTGGGGGAGCTGTTTTTT.

The rearrangement joins TRBV4-3 to TRBJ1-5; the D gene is possibly TRBD1 (6 bases). Trimming shortened V by 1 base and J by 0 bases, and 19 bases separated the two germline ends. Germline CDR1 reads LGHNA; CDR2 reads YSLEER. This CDR3 has 19 residues. CDR3 DNA: TGCGCCAGCAGCCAAGCGACAATGGGGGCAAGATTTAGCAATCAGCCCCAGCATTTT. It specifies CASSQATMGARFSNQPQHF.

The chain employs TRBV7-9 and TRBJ1-5, with D maybe TRBD1 (6 bases). CDR1 SEHNR and CDR2 FQNEAQ come from the germline V gene (reference sequence). The CDR3 runs 14 residues. Trimming removed 5 bases from V and 4 bases from J, with 12 bases in between. The CDR3 protein is CASSPTGRNQPQHF. The CDR3 DNA sequence: TGTGCCAGCAGCCCGACAGGTCGTAATCAGCCCCAGCATTTT. Full variable domain (rest looked up from reference TRBV7-9 and TRBJ1-5): DTGVSQNPRHKITKRGQNVTFRCDPISEHNRLYWYRQTLGQGPEFLTYFQNEAQLEKSRLLSDRFSAERPKGSFSTLEIQRTEQGDSAMYLCASSPTGRNQPQHFGDGTRLSIL.

This clonotype was picked up a small number of times. The rearrangement links TRBV28 to TRBJ2-5; D gene ambiguous. Looked up from germline, CDR1 is MDHEN and CDR2 is SYDVKM. The CDR3 sequence is 14 residues long. The V and J ends lost 8 bases and 1 base respectively, with 14 bases between them. The CDR3: CASGDLGIQETQYF. The CDR3 region has the DNA TGTGCCAGCGGAGATCTGGGGATCCAAGAGACCCAGTACTTC.

This sequence joins TRBV11-2 and TRBJ2-1; 13 bases map to TRBD2. V shed 4 bases, J shed 4 bases, and the junction held 4 bases outside the gene matches. The germline CDR1 and CDR2 sequences are SGHAT and FQNNGV. The CDR3 has 16 amino acids. The CDR3 reads CASSSSLAGGYNEQFF. CDR3 DNA sequence: TGTGCCAGCAGCTCCTCACTAGCGGGGGGGTACAATGAGCAGTTCTTC.

The genes are TRBV29-1 and TRBJ2-1; TRBD1 matches 9 bases. From germline, CDR1 is SQVTM and CDR2 ANQGSEA. Losses at the gene ends were 4 bases for V and 3 bases for J; bases not matched to a gene: 13. The CDR3 extends over 17 amino acids. The CDR3 DNA sequence: TGCAGCGTTGTCCTTAGCGCCGGGACAGGGAACTACAATGAGCAGTTCTTC. Translation gives CSVVLSAGTGNYNEQFF.

The rearrangement joins TRBV4-1 to TRBJ2-1; D perhaps matches TRBD1 (5 bases). Germline CDR1 is MGHRA and CDR2 is YSYEKL. The germline V and J ends were trimmed by 1 base and 5 bases, with 15 bases remaining between them. This CDR3 has 16 residues. The CDR3 coding sequence is TGCGCCAGCAGCCAAGGGGGCGCGGCCCTCCACAATGAGCAGTTCTTC. Protein sequence: CASSQGGAALHNEQFF.